This T cell receptor (beta chain) came from a study of CD4+ T cells in melanoma (dated by TCRdb to 2021 to 2024). Regarding the complete study: The study examined neoantigen-specific CD4+ T cells in human melanoma. Study-level results and caveats: Neoantigen-specific CD4+ T cells in melanoma were reported to show diverse differentiation states. Neoantigen-specific CD4+ T cells were reported to be correlated with the function of CD8+ T cells, macrophages and B cells.

On this clone: The antigen it binds to is not known. Qualities for individual bases were not recorded, and no much larger clone is one base off.

Receptor libraries were prepared by the immunoSEQ multiplex PCR assay. Sourced from immuneACCESS, this table was stored by TCRdb with only in-frame sequences that have V and J called. A share of the clones is absent; for the studies checked, an unresolved V gene accounts for under half, and the remainder has no known explanation. The sample table records some 19,000 clones; around 80% of these occur just once. The ten biggest clones cover roughly a tenth of the sample. Patients with melanoma were used as donors. The germline V gene provides CDR1 SGHTA and CDR2 FQGNSA. V and J are trimmed by 3 bases and 3 bases, and the gene matches miss 3 bases of the junction. From cysteine to phenylalanine, the CDR3 is 14 amino acids long. Just the 42-base CDR3 DNA is kept, in frame starting at base 1.

In this chain, TRBV7-2 is recombined with TRBJ1-1; 8 bases in between match TRBD1. This clonotype originated in a human donor with melanoma. The nucleotide sequence is given as TGTGCCAGCAGCTTTGTACAGGGGGACACTGAAGCTTTCTTT. It encodes CASSFVQGDTEAFF.